These T cell receptor beta chains were read from a single sample in a study of T-cell memory formation after mild COVID-19. TCRdb re-analysed the 5' RACE reads in MiXCR, keeping a single row per CDR3 protein. Of about 560,000 distinct CDR3 sequences detected, less than 25% appear once; the ten largest clones hold approximately 8.4%. The sequencing input was PBMCs or a T cell subset sorted from them (not recorded which). The receptor source for this set is an adult woman who had mild COVID-19 (a few samples of this study predate the infection). Cell type and time point are not known. Both conserved end residues are part of each CDR3. Each record gives: D gene, V gene, J gene, CDR3 protein. D genes are given only for firm matches.

>TRBD1|TRBV2|TRBJ2-7
CATAWGQKTYEQYF
>-|TRBV7-2|TRBJ2-7
CASSLGGDPYEQYF
>TRBD1|TRBV4-3|TRBJ2-2
CASSQVTGQPYTGELFF
>TRBD1|TRBV7-2|TRBJ1-2
CASSLGGQGVDGYTF
>-|TRBV29-1|TRBJ2-3
CSVGSPSTDTQYF
>-|TRBV7-9|TRBJ1-4
CASSLYLDGVVF
>-|TRBV15|TRBJ2-3
CATSNVSLRTQYF
>TRBD2|TRBV2|TRBJ2-1
CASSEGRIAGGSDEQFF
>-|TRBV5-1|TRBJ2-1
CASSLARQGHEQFF
>-|TRBV4-1|TRBJ2-7
CASSQVAGTPSYEQYF
>-|TRBV29-1|TRBJ1-2
CSVVLPNYGYTF
>-|TRBV6-2/TRBV6-3|TRBJ1-6
CASSLAGEINSPLHF
>TRBD1|TRBV20-1|TRBJ2-1
CSARDRRQGAPGEQFF
>-|TRBV6-6|TRBJ2-7
CASSYSGQPYEQYF
>-|TRBV9|TRBJ2-2
CASSVQGTNTGELFF
>-|TRBV18|TRBJ2-5
CASSDQETQYF
>TRBD1|TRBV29-1|TRBJ2-7
CSVERDSGLTYEQYF
>-|TRBV19|TRBJ2-7
CASSIVIGHSYEQYF
>-|TRBV5-1|TRBJ2-7
CASSLPGTSSPHEQYF
>-|TRBV5-1|TRBJ1-2
CASGPATGPNYGYTF
>TRBD1|TRBV6-1|TRBJ2-7
CASSDLGQGYEQYF
>-|TRBV10-1|TRBJ2-1
CASSESEGVSPNEQFF